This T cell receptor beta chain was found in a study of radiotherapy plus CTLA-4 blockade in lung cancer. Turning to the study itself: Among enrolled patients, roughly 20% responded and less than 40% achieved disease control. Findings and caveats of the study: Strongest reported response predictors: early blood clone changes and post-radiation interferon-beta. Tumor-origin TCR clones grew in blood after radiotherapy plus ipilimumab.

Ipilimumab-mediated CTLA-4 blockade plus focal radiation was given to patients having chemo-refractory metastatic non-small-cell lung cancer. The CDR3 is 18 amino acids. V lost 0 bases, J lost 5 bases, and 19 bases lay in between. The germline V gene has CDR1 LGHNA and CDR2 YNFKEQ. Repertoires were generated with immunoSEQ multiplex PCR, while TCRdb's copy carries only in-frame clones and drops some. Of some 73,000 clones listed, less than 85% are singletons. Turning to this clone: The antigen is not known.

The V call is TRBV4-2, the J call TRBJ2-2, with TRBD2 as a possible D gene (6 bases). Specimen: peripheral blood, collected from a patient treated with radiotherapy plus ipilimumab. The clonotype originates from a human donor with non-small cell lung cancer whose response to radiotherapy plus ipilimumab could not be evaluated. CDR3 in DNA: TGTGCCAGCAGCCAAGATATTACGGTCTCTGGGGGGACCGGGGAGCTGTTTTTT. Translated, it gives CASSQDITVSGGTGELFF.